These T cell receptor beta chains were read from a single sample in a study of T cell repertoires in cytomegalovirus infection. Their cognate antigens are unknown. TCRdb reanalysed the reads using MiXCR and keeps one entry per CDR3 protein. The table includes approximately 910,000 distinct CDR3 sequences, less than 35% detected once. This sample comprised cultured CD8+ T cells from PBMCs, obtained from culture after CMV antigen stimulation. These receptors were taken from a human donor in good health (CMV status not recorded). Some clones in this sample may be carry-over from other donors' samples. CDR3s include the opening cysteine and the closing phenylalanine or tryptophan. The D gene is left open where the match is weak. Clone size appears in some rows only: once, few, many, or a class for an expanded clone.

j_call clone_size v_call d_call cdr3_nt cdr3_aa
TRBJ1-1 few TRBV12-3/TRBV12-4 NA TGTGCCAGCAGTTTTGGACACCCGAACACTGAAGCTTTCTTT CASSFGHPNTEAFF
TRBJ1-1 NA TRBV25-1 NA TGTGCCAGCACCTCGCCCTCCGAAGCTTTCTTT CASTSPSEAFF
TRBJ2-1 NA TRBV6-2/TRBV6-3 TRBD2 TGTGCCAGCATAGCGGGGGTTTACAATGAGCAGTTCTTC CASIAGVYNEQFF
TRBJ2-2 NA TRBV9 TRBD1 TGTGCCAGCAGCGTAGACCGCCTTACAGGGGGTATGAACACCGGGGAGCTGTTTTTT CASSVDRLTGGMNTGELFF
TRBJ2-1 many TRBV28 TRBD2 TGTGCCAGCAGTCTTAACCCCCAACTAGCGGGGGGGCCATATAAGGCGTACAATGAGCAGTTCTTC CASSLNPQLAGGPYKAYNEQFF
TRBJ2-3 few TRBV19 NA TGTGCCAGTACAGAAGACTATAGCACAGATACGCAGTATTTT CASTEDYSTDTQYF
TRBJ1-4 few TRBV19 NA TGTGCCAGTAGTATAGGATCGTGGAAGTTTGAAAAACTGTTTTTT CASSIGSWKFEKLFF
TRBJ1-3 NA TRBV5-1 TRBD1 TGCGCCAGCAGCCCGGAATCGGGACAGTCGGGGAGCTTT CASSPESGQSGSF
TRBJ2-5 NA TRBV28 NA TGTGCCAGCAGTTTATTGGTGATGGGGGAAGGAGAGACCCAGTACTTC CASSLLVMGEGETQYF
TRBJ2-2 NA TRBV29-1 TRBD2 TGCAGCATAAGCGGGGGGGACACCGGGGAGCTGTTTTTT CSISGGDTGELFF
TRBJ2-5 NA TRBV9 TRBD1 TGTGCCAGCAGCGCAAACATGGGACAGGGAAAAGAGACCCAGTACTTC CASSANMGQGKETQYF
TRBJ2-3 few TRBV7-9 NA TGTGCCAGCAGCCCCCGGGAGAGCCGCACAGATACGCAGTATTTT CASSPRESRTDTQYF
TRBJ1-5 NA TRBV9 NA TGTGCCAGCAGCGTAGCCGGGGACGGGCAGCCCCAGCATTTT CASSVAGDGQPQHF
TRBJ2-1 NA TRBV12-3/TRBV12-4 NA TGTGCCAGCAGTTTACGGGGGGCCCCCTACAATGAGCAGTTCTTC CASSLRGAPYNEQFF
TRBJ1-5 NA TRBV15 NA TGTGTCACCAGCAGCCGGGGGAGCAATCAGCCCCAGCATTTT CVTSSRGSNQPQHF
TRBJ2-1 many TRBV12-3/TRBV12-4 TRBD2 TGTGCCAGCAGTTCCGGACTAGCGGGGGGATTCGGGTCGTTCTTC CASSSGLAGGFGSFF
TRBJ2-1 many TRBV7-2 NA TGTGCCAGCAGCTTTCGTCCACTGGGCTCCTACAATGAGCAGTTCTTC CASSFRPLGSYNEQFF
TRBJ2-1 NA TRBV29-1 TRBD1 TGCAGCGTCCCCCGAACAGGGGGGAGCGTGGTCTCCTACAATGAGCGGTTCTTC CSVPRTGGSVVSYNERFF
TRBJ2-1 NA TRBV4-1 NA TGCGCCAGCAGCCCTTTACATAAGGGCGGGAATGAGCAGTTCTTC CASSPLHKGGNEQFF
TRBJ1-5 many TRBV7-8 TRBD1 TGTGCCAGCAGCCCATCGTCGGGGGTGACAGGGGAATACAATCAGCCCCAGCATTTT CASSPSSGVTGEYNQPQHF
TRBJ2-3 NA TRBV7-4 NA TGTGCCAGCAGCCTACTTATAGGGCAGTCCACAGATACGCAGTATTTT CASSLLIGQSTDTQYF
TRBJ1-1 NA TRBV28 NA TGTGCCAGCAATCGGGACATGAACACTGAAGCTTTCTTT CASNRDMNTEAFF
TRBJ2-4 NA TRBV6-5 NA TGTGCCAGCAGCCGGGACACTGGATGGGACATTCAGTACTTC CASSRDTGWDIQYF
TRBJ2-3 NA TRBV12-3/TRBV12-4 TRBD2 TGTGCCAGCAGTCTTTCCGGGACTAGCACCACAGATACGCAGTGTTTT CASSLSGTSTTDTQCF
TRBJ1-1 NA TRBV4-3 NA TGCGCCAGCAGCTCACGGTGGGGAGTGACTGAAGCTTTCTTT CASSSRWGVTEAFF
TRBJ2-5 few TRBV7-6 NA TGTGCCAGCAGCTCCCGACAGTCCCCCTTGGTGGAGACCCAGTACTTC CASSSRQSPLVETQYF
TRBJ1-3 many TRBV2 NA TGTGCCAGCATAGGAAGATTCTCTGGAAACACCATATATTTT CASIGRFSGNTIYF
TRBJ1-1 NA TRBV10-3 NA TGTGCCATCAGTGATGGGGGGGGTTACACTGAAGCTTTCTTT CAISDGGGYTEAFF
TRBJ2-3 NA TRBV28 NA TGTGCCAGCAGGGGGGCGAACACAGATACGCAGTATTTT CASRGANTDTQYF
TRBJ1-2 few TRBV15 NA TGTGCCACCAGCAGAGATTGGGACCCACGGCCGTGGGGCTACACCTTC CATSRDWDPRPWGYTF
TRBJ2-1 once TRBV4-2 TRBD2 TGTGCCAGCAGCCAAGAGCAGCGGGGGGGCAAGCATGAGCAGTTCTTC CASSQEQRGGKHEQFF
TRBJ2-1 NA TRBV3-1 TRBD2 TGTGCCAGCAGCCCCGGGACTAGCGGGGGGGTAAACAATGAGCAGTTCTTC CASSPGTSGGVNNEQFF
TRBJ2-2 many TRBV7-9 TRBD1 TGTGCCAGCAGCCCCGTGGACAGGGGGTCGACCGGGGAGCTGTTTTTT CASSPVDRGSTGELFF
TRBJ2-3 NA TRBV25-1 NA TGTGCCAGCAGGGGCTCTCCCCAGGATACGCAGTATTTT CASRGSPQDTQYF
TRBJ1-1 NA TRBV6-2/TRBV6-3 NA TGTGCCAGCAGCCCCTCGGGTGCAGCTTTCTTT CASSPSGAAFF
TRBJ1-2 few TRBV10-2 NA TGCGCCAGCAGTGGGGGGGGAGAGAGGACTACCTACTATGGCTACACCTTC CASSGGGERTTYYGYTF
TRBJ2-7 NA TRBV3-1 NA TGTGCCAGCAGCCACGACACGGACTACGAGCAGTACTTC CASSHDTDYEQYF
TRBJ1-5 few TRBV19 NA TGTGCCAGTAGTATAGGCCCCCTGAGGGATCAGCCCCAGCATTTT CASSIGPLRDQPQHF
TRBJ2-1 NA TRBV20-1 TRBD2 TGCAGTGTAGATAGCGGGTACAATGAGCAGTTCTTC CSVDSGYNEQFF
TRBJ1-2 NA TRBV12-3/TRBV12-4 TRBD1 TGTGCCAGCAGCCTCTACCCTTGGACAGGGGAGGATGGCTACACCTTC CASSLYPWTGEDGYTF
TRBJ1-2 NA TRBV19 NA TGTGCCGTCTTCCGGGACGATCGCTACTATGGCTACACCTTC CAVFRDDRYYGYTF
TRBJ2-7 few TRBV7-8 NA TGTGCCAGCAGCTTAGAACTGCCTTTCTCCTACGAGCAGTACTTC CASSLELPFSYEQYF
TRBJ1-2 NA TRBV7-6 NA TGTGCCAGCAGCTTTAGAGAAGGGGTAATTTATGGCTACACCTTC CASSFREGVIYGYTF
TRBJ1-5 NA TRBV19 NA TGTGCCAGTAGTCCGGACACCCTTAGCAATCAGCCCCAGCATTTT CASSPDTLSNQPQHF
TRBJ2-5 few TRBV7-9 TRBD1 TGTGCCAGCAGCCCGACAGGGTCCGAAGAGACCCAGTACTTC CASSPTGSEETQYF
TRBJ2-7 many TRBV7-9 TRBD1 TGTGCCAGCAGCACCGGGACAGCCTACGAGCAGTACTTC CASSTGTAYEQYF
TRBJ2-1 NA TRBV7-7 NA TGTGCTAGCAGCCCCGACCTCCGCGATTACTACAATGAGCAGTTCTTC CASSPDLRDYYNEQFF
TRBJ2-1 many TRBV7-3 NA TGTGCCAGCAGCTTAACTGGTGGACAGAGCAATGAGCAGTTCTTC CASSLTGGQSNEQFF
TRBJ2-6 many TRBV12-3/TRBV12-4 TRBD1 TGTGCCAGCAGGTCGACAGGGGGCAGTGAAGATCACCCCTTCTCTGGGGCCAACGTCCTGACTTTC CASRSTGGSEDHPFSGANVLTF
TRBJ2-2 NA TRBV6-2/TRBV6-3 NA TGTGCCAGCAGTTCGGACATTTGGACCGGGGAGCTGTTTTTT CASSSDIWTGELFF
TRBJ1-2 NA TRBV29-1 NA TGCAGCGTTTCCTCCAAATCCAGGTACCTCTATGGCTACACCTTC CSVSSKSRYLYGYTF
TRBJ2-1 few TRBV20-1 NA TGCAGTGCTAGTATTCAGGGGGGTAATGAGCAGTTCTTC CSASIQGGNEQFF
TRBJ1-2 NA TRBV5-1 TRBD1 TGCGCCAGCAGTTTGGACAGGGTGGATCACGGCTACACCTTC CASSLDRVDHGYTF